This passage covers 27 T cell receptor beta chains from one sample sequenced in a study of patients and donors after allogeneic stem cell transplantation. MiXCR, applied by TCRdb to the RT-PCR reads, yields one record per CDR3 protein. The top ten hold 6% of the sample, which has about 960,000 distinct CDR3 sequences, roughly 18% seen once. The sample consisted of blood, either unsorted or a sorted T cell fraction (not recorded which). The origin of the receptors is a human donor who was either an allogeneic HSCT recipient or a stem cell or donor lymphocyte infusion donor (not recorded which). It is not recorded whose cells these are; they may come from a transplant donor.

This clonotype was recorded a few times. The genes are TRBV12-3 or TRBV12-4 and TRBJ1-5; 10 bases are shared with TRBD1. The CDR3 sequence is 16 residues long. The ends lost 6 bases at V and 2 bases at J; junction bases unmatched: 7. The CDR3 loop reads CASRPDRGQRNQPQHF. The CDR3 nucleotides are TGTGCCAGCAGACCAGACAGGGGGCAGCGCAATCAGCCCCAGCATTTT.

This CDR3 reads CASRTSGTGYTGELFF. The DNA of the CDR3 is TGTGCCAGCCGGACGTCCGGGACAGGGTACACCGGGGAGCTGTTTTTT. J is TRBJ2-2 and V is TRBV27; 9 bases are a match to TRBD1. V was clipped by 8 bases and J by 3 bases; unmatched bases: 10. The CDR3 is 16 amino acids. CDR1 and CDR2 (germline): MNHEY, SMNVEV (reference sequence).

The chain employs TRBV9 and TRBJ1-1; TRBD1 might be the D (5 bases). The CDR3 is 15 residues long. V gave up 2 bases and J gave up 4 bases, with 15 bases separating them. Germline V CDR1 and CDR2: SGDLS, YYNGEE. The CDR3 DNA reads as TGTGCCAGCAGCGTGCGTGGGGACCCGAGCACTGAAGCTTTCTTT. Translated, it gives CASSVRGDPSTEAFF.

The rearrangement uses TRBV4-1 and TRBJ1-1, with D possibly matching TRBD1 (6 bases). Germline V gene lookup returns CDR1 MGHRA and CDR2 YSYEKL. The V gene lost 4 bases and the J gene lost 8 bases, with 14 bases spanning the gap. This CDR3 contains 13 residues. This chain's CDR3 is CASSPKQGVEAFF. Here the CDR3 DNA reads TGCGCCAGCAGCCCCAAACAGGGAGTGGAAGCTTTCTTT.

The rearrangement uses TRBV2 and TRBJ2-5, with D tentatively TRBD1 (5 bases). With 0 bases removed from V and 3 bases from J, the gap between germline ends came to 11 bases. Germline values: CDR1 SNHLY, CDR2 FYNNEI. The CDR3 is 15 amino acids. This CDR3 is CASSEAADTEETQYF. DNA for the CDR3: TGTGCCAGCAGTGAAGCTGCGGACACCGAAGAGACCCAGTACTTC. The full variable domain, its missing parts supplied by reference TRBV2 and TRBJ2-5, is EPEVTQTPSHQVTQMGQEVILRCVPISNHLYFYWYRQILGQKVEFLVSFYNNEISEKSEIFDDQFSVERPDGSNFTLKIRSTKLEDSAMYFCASSEAADTEETQYFGPGTRLLVL.

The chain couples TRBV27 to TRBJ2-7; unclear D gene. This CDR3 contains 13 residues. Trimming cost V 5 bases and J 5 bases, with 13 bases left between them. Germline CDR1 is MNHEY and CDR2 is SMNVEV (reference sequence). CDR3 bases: TGTGCCAGCAGTCCTACCCCCTTCCACGAGCAGTACTTC. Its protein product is CASSPTPFHEQYF.

As DNA, the CDR3 is TGTGCCAGTAGGAGGAATCTACAGGGGGTGGGCAATCAGCCCCAGCATTTT. Translated: CASRRNLQGVGNQPQHF. The chain has TRBV19 and TRBJ1-5, with TRBD1 matching 8 bases. The CDR3 length is 17 residues. Trimming cost V 6 bases and J 2 bases; bases outside gene matches: 12. Germline V gives CDR1 LNHDA, CDR2 SQIVND (reference sequence).

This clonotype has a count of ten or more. The CDR3 nucleotides read TGTGCCAGCAGTTTACTCGGCCAGGGTTCCTACGAGCAGTACTTC. Translation: CASSLLGQGSYEQYF. The V and J genes are TRBV12-3 or TRBV12-4 and TRBJ2-7; possible D gene TRBD1, 5 bases. Deletions cut 2 bases from V and 1 base from J, with 12 bases between. This CDR3 is 15 amino acids long.

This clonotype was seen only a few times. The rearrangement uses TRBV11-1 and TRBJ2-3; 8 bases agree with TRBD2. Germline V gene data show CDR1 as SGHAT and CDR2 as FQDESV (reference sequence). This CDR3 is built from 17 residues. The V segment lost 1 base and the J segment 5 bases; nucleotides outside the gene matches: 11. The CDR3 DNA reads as TGTGCCAGCAGCTTAGAGGCGGCTAGCGGGCGGAGAGATACGCAGTATTTT. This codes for CASSLEAASGRRDTQYF.

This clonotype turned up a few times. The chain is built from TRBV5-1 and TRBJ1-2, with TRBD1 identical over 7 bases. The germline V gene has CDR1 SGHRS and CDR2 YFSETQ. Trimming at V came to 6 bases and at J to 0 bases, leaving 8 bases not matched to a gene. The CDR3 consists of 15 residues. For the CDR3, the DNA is TGCGCCAGCACCGTGGGGGACAGTCCTAACTATGGCTACACCTTC. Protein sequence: CASTVGDSPNYGYTF.

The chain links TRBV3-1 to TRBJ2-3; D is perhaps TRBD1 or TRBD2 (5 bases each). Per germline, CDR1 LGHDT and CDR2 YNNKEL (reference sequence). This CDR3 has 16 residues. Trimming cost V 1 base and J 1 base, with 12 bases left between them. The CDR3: CASSQVWDEGTDTQYF. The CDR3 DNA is TGTGCCAGCAGCCAAGTCTGGGACGAAGGCACAGATACGCAGTATTTT.

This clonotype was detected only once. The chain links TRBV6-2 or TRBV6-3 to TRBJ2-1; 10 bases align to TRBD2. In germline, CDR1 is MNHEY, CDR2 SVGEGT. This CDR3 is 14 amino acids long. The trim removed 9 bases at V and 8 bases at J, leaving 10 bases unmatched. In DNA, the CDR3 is TGTGCCAGTACTGGACTAGCGGTAGAGTATGAGCAGTTCTTC. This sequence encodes CASTGLAVEYEQFF.

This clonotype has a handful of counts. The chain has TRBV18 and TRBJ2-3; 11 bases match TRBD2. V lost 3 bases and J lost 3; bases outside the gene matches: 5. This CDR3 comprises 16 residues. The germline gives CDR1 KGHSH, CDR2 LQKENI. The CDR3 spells CASSPILAGATDTQYF. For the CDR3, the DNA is TGTGCCAGCTCACCCATACTAGCGGGAGCGACAGATACGCAGTATTTT.

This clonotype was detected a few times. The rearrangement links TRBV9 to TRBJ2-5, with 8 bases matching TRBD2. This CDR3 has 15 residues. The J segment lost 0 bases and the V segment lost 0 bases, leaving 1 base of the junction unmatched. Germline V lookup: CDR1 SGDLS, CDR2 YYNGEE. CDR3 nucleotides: TGTGCCAGCAGCGTAGTCGGGGGGGACCAAGAGACCCAGTACTTC. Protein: CASSVVGGDQETQYF.

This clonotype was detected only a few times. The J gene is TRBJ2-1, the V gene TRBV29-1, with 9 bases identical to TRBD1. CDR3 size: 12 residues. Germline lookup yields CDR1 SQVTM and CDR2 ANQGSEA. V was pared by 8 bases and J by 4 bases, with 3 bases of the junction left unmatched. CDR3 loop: CSLGQGYNEQFF. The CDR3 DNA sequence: TGCAGCCTCGGACAGGGGTACAATGAGCAGTTCTTC.

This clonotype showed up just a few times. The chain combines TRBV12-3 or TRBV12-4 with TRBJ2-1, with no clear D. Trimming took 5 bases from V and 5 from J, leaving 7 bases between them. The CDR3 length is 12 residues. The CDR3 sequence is CASSQMNNEQFF. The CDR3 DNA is TGTGCCAGCAGTCAGATGAACAATGAGCAGTTCTTC.

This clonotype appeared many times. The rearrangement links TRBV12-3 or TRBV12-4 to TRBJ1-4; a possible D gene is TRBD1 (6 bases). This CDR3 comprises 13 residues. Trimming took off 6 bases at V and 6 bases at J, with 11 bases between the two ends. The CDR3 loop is CASRRGAHEKLFF. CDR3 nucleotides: TGTGCCAGCAGACGGGGGGCTCATGAAAAACTGTTTTTT.

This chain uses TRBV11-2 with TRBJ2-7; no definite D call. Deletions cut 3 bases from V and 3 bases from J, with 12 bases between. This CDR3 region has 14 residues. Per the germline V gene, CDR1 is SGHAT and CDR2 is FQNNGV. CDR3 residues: CASSFGDGYYEQYF. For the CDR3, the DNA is TGTGCCAGCAGCTTCGGCGACGGCTACTACGAGCAGTACTTC. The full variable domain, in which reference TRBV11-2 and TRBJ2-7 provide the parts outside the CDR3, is EAGVAQSPRYKIIEKRQSVAFWCNPISGHATLYWYQQILGQGPKLLIQFQNNGVVDDSQLPKDRFSAERLKGVDSTLKIQPAKLEDSAVYLCASSFGDGYYEQYFGPGTRLTVT.

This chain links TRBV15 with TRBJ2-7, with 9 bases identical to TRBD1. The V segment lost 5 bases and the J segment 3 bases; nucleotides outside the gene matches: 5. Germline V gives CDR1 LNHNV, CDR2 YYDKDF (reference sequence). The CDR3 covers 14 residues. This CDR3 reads CATSGRDRVYEQYF. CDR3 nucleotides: TGTGCCACCAGCGGCCGGGACAGGGTCTACGAGCAGTACTTC. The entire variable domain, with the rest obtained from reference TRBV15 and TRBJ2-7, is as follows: DAMVIQNPRYQVTQFGKPVTLSCSQTLNHNVMYWYQQKSSQAPKLLFHYYDKDFNNEADTPDNFQSRRPNTSFCFLDIRSPGLGDTAMYLCATSGRDRVYEQYFGPGTRLTVT.

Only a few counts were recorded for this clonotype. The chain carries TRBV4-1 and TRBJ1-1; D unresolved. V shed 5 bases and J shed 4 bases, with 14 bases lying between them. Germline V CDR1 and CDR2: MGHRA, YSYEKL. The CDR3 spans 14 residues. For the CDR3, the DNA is TGCGCCAGCAGCGCACAAACTCGGGGCACTGAAGCTTTCTTT. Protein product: CASSAQTRGTEAFF.

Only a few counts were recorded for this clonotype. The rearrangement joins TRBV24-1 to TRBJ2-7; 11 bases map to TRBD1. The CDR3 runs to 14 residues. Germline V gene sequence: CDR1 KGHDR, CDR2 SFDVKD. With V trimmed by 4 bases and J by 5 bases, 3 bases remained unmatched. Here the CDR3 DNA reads TGTGCCACCAGTGACGGGACAGGGGGTGACGAGCAGTACTTC. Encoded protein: CATSDGTGGDEQYF.

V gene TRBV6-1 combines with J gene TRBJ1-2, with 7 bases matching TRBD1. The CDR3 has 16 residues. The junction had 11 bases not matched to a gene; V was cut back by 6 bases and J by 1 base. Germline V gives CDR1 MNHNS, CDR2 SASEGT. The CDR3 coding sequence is TGTGCCAGCAGCCCAACCTGGGACAGAGTTAACTATGGCTACACCTTC. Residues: CASSPTWDRVNYGYTF.

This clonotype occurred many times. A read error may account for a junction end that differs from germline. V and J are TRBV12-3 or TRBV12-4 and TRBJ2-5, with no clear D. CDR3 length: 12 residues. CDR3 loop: CASSLGRETQYF. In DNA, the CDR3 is TGTGCCAGCAGCTTAGGTCGAGAGACCCAGTACTTC.

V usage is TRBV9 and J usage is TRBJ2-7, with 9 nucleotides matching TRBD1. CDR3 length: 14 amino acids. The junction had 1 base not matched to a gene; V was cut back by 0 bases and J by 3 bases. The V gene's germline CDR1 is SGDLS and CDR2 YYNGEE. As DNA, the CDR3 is TGTGCCAGCAGCGTAGCGGACAGGGGCTACGAGCAGTACTTC. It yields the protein CASSVADRGYEQYF.

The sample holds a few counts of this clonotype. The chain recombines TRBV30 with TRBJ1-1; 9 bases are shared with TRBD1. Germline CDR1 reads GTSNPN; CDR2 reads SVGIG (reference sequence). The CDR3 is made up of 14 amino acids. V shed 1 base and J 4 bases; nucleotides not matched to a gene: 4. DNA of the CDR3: TGTGCCTGGAGTGGGACAGGGGTGGGCACTGAAGCTTTCTTT. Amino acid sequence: CAWSGTGVGTEAFF.

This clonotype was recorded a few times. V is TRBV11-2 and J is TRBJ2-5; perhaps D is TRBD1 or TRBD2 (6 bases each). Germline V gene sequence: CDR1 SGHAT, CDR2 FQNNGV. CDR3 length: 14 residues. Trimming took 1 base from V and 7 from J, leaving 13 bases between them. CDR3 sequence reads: CASSLAGAVGTQYF. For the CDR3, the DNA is TGTGCCAGCAGCTTAGCGGGGGCGGTCGGGACCCAGTACTTC.

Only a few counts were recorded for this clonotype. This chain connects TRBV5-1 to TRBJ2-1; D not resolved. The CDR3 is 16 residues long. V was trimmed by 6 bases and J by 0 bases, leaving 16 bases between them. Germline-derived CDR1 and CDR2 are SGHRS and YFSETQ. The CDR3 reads CASTHDAVYSYNEQFF. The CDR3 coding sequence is TGCGCCAGCACCCACGACGCGGTCTACTCCTACAATGAGCAGTTCTTC.